Reported below is one T cell receptor beta chain. Its antigen is not identified. V was pared by 1 base and J by 3 bases, with 10 bases between. Germline V gene lookup returns CDR1 SGHVS and CDR2 FQNEAQ. The CDR3 covers 14 residues. This sample is drawn from a study of shared clonotypes between healthy human individuals. Across several immunoSEQ plates, the genomic DNA of each subset was split evenly. Original handling: ImmunoSEQ yielded junction-only sequences lacking quality scores, so filtering differed. Assay used: immunoSEQ multiplex PCR; TCRdb lists only in-frame clones, some missing. V and J calls and clone size are those listed in that table; D and trimming were worked out from the DNA. The sample has about half a million clones; 70% to 80% are singletons. General study points: Sample collection involved blood only; tissue repertoires are likely different.

This clonotype was obtained from a woman in her forties in good health. Some clones in this sample may be carry-over from other donors' samples. Sequenced material: PBMCs. The rearrangement uses TRBV7-8 and TRBJ2-7; tentatively, D is TRBD1 (5 bases). The CDR3 region has the DNA TGTGCCAGCAGCTTAGAGGGGTGGGTCTACGAGCAGTACTTC. This gives the protein CASSLEGWVYEQYF.